One and the same sample provided the 15 T cell receptor beta chains below, sequenced in a study of T cells in Graves' hyperthyroidism and ophthalmopathy. RNA transcripts gave rise to amplified TCR beta CDR3 regions. In the first-round RT-PCR of the TCR CDR3, the HTBI primer set was used. TCRdb re-called the multiplex PCR reads with MiXCR, one entry per CDR3 protein. The repertoire includes 250,000 or so distinct CDR3 sequences, around 17% of them detected once, and about 29% sits in the top ten. Source material: blood. The receptor source for this set is a woman between 18 and 29 years old with Graves' ophthalmopathy.

This clonotype has ten or more counts. The rearrangement uses TRBV5-8 and TRBJ2-7, with 10 positions matching TRBD2. V dropped 2 bases and J dropped 3; count of bases not matched to a gene: 2. Germline assignment: CDR1 SGHTS and CDR2 YDEGEE. This CDR3 contains 14 residues. CDR3: CASSFTSGNYEQYF. DNA for the CDR3: TGTGCCAGCAGCTTTACTAGCGGGAACTACGAGCAGTACTTC.

There are many counts of this clonotype. The chain uses TRBV7-3 and TRBJ2-7; 7 nucleotides match TRBD2. This CDR3 is built from 18 residues. V was pared by 1 base and J by 0 bases, with 12 bases of the junction left unmatched. The germline V gene encodes CDR1 SGHTA and CDR2 FQGTGA. CDR3 DNA sequence: TGTGCCAGCAGCTTAAGAGTTTTAGACGGGGGGAGCTCCTACGAGCAGTACTTC. Translation: CASSLRVLDGGSSYEQYF.

This clonotype was found many times. The rearrangement links TRBV7-2 to TRBJ2-3, with D hard to call. V lost 1 base and J lost 2, with 7 bases in between. This CDR3 comprises 14 residues. Germline CDR1 and CDR2: SGHTA and FQGNSA. In DNA, the CDR3 is TGTGCCAGCAGCTTAGGCTTGCTCACAGATACGCAGTATTTT. Protein product: CASSLGLLTDTQYF. The complete variable domain, with remaining parts taken from reference TRBV7-2 and TRBJ2-3, reads GAGVSQSPSNKVTEKGKDVELRCDPISGHTALYWYRQSLGQGLEFLIYFQGNSAPDKSGLPSDRFSAERTGGSVSTLTIQRTQQEDSAVYLCASSLGLLTDTQYFGPGTRLTVL.

CDR3 sequence: CASSPLGRGETQYF. The CDR3 DNA is TGCGCCAGCAGCCCCCTAGGGAGGGGAGAGACCCAGTACTTC. The chain employs TRBV5-1 and TRBJ2-5; 7 bases are a match to TRBD2. This CDR3 region has 14 residues. Germline V lookup: CDR1 SGHRS, CDR2 YFSETQ. The ends lost 4 bases at V and 4 bases at J; junction bases unmatched: 7.

This clonotype was found many times. V gene TRBV11-2 combines with J gene TRBJ1-2; D may be TRBD1 (6 bases). V lost 3 bases and J 7 bases, leaving 12 bases between the germline ends. The length of the CDR3 is 13 residues. CDR1 SGHAT and CDR2 FQNNGV come from the germline V gene. The CDR3 DNA reads as TGTGCCAGCAGCTTTGCACAGGGTCGTGGCTACACCTTC. It yields the protein CASSFAQGRGYTF.

This clonotype was recorded many times. The J gene is TRBJ1-1, the V gene TRBV12-3 or TRBV12-4; D is uncertain. CDR3 length: 13 amino acids. Trimming took 6 bases from V and 1 from J, leaving 9 bases between them. CDR3 nucleotides: TGTGCCAGCAGAAAGGAACAGAACACTGAAGCTTTCTTT. Protein product: CASRKEQNTEAFF.

This chain connects TRBV12-3 or TRBV12-4 to TRBJ2-2; 7 bases fit TRBD2. The CDR3 runs to 16 residues. Trimming cost V 6 bases and J 1 base; bases outside gene matches: 8. CDR3 sequence reads: CASSPPASGNTGELFF. DNA of the CDR3: TGTGCCAGCAGCCCGCCGGCTAGCGGGAACACCGGGGAGCTGTTTTTT.

This clonotype was counted at least ten times. The chain joins TRBV6-5 to TRBJ2-7; 8 bases map to TRBD2. The CDR3 spans 17 residues. Trimming at V came to 0 bases and at J to 2 bases, leaving 9 bases not matched to a gene. Germline CDR1 MNHEY, CDR2 SVGAGI. The CDR3 region is CASSYSAIAGTPYEQYF. The CDR3 nucleotides are TGTGCCAGCAGTTACTCCGCCATAGCGGGAACTCCCTACGAGCAGTACTTC.

Only a few counts were recorded for this clonotype. This chain connects TRBV27 to TRBJ2-7, with a tentative D call TRBD2 (5 bases). This CDR3 is built from 15 residues. V lost 2 bases, J lost 7 bases, and 18 bases lay in between. Germline V gene lookup returns CDR1 MNHEY and CDR2 SMNVEV (reference sequence). CDR3 amino acids: CASSLKWAGAFEQYF. In DNA, the CDR3 is TGTGCCAGCAGTTTAAAGTGGGCGGGCGCTTTTGAGCAGTACTTC.

In this sample, this clonotype turned up many times. The genes are TRBV7-9 and TRBJ2-1; TRBD2 matches 9 bases. Germline CDR1 is SEHNR and CDR2 is FQNEAQ (reference sequence). The CDR3 covers 14 residues. With 2 bases clipped from V and 9 bases from J, the junction kept 5 bases outside the gene matches. The CDR3 sequence is CASSLLYSGSEQFF. In DNA, the CDR3 is TGTGCCAGCAGCTTACTTTATAGCGGGAGTGAGCAGTTCTTC.

The chain links TRBV7-9 to TRBJ1-1; unclear D gene. Trimming cost V 2 bases and J 5 bases, with 6 bases left between them. CDR3 length equals 12 residues. Per the germline V gene, CDR1 is SEHNR and CDR2 is FQNEAQ (reference sequence). CDR3 amino acids: CASSLISTEAFF. The CDR3 region has the DNA TGTGCCAGCAGCTTAATCTCTACTGAAGCTTTCTTT.

This clonotype has a count of ten or more. The chain employs TRBV5-5 and TRBJ1-2, with D perhaps TRBD1 (6 bases). CDR1 is SGHKS, CDR2 YYEKEE, per germline (reference sequence). The CDR3 sequence is 15 residues long. V lost 4 bases to trimming and J lost 3 bases, with 16 bases between them. This CDR3 reads CASSSIGDTDYGYTF. The CDR3 DNA is TGTGCCAGCAGCAGCATAGGGGACACGGACTATGGCTACACCTTC.

This clonotype came up many times. In DNA form, the CDR3 reads TGTGCCACCAGTGATTCTTTATGGGAAGAGCAGTTCTTC. This translates into CATSDSLWEEQFF. The J gene is TRBJ2-1, the V gene TRBV24-1, with unresolved D. CDR1 is KGHDR and CDR2 is SFDVKD in the germline V gene. The length of the CDR3 is 13 residues. Trimming took 2 bases from V and 10 from J, leaving 11 bases between them.

The rearrangement links TRBV28 to TRBJ1-3, with D tentatively TRBD1 (6 bases). The V end lost 6 bases, the J end lost 0 bases, and 15 bases lay between the germline ends. In germline, CDR1 is MDHEN, CDR2 SYDVKM. The CDR3 has 16 residues. The DNA for the CDR3 is TGTGCCAGCAGCCAAGAGGGACACCTCTCTGGAAACACCATATATTTT. This encodes CASSQEGHLSGNTIYF. Filled out from reference TRBV28 and TRBJ1-3, the complete variable domain reads DVKVTQSSRYLVKRTGEKVFLECVQDMDHENMFWYRQDPGLGLRLIYFSYDVKMKEKGDIPEGYSVSREKKERFSLILESASTNQTSMYLCASSQEGHLSGNTIYFGEGSWLTVV.

The V call is TRBV19, the J call TRBJ2-1; a possible D gene is TRBD2 (6 bases). The CDR3 sequence is 15 residues long. Trimming cost V 8 bases and J 1 base, with 15 bases left between them. Germline V gene data show CDR1 as LNHDA and CDR2 as SQIVND (reference sequence). As DNA, the CDR3 is TGTGCCAGTCAGCGGGCAGGGTCATCCTACAATGAGCAGTTCTTC. This encodes CASQRAGSSYNEQFF.